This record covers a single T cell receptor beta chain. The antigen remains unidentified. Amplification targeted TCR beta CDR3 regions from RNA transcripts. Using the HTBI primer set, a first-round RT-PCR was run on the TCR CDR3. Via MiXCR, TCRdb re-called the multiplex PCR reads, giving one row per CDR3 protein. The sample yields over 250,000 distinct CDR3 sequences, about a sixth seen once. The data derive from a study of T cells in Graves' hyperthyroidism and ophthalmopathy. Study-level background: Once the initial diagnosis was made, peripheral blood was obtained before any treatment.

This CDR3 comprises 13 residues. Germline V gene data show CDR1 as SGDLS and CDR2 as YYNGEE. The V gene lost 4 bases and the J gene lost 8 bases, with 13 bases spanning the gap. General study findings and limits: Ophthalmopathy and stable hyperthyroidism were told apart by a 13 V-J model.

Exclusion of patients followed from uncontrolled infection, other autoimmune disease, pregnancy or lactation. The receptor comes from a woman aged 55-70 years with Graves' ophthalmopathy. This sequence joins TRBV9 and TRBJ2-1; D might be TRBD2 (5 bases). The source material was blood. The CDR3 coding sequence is TGTGCCAGCAGCAGCTGGGAGTGGGATGAGCAGTTCTTC. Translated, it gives CASSSWEWDEQFF.